Listed here is a single TCR beta chain. This clonotype turned up a few times. This clone's antigen is unknown. One base away there is no much larger clone; base qualities are not given. These data come from a study of Graves' ophthalmopathy and Graves' hyperthyroidism (dated by TCRdb to 2017 to 2018). Regarding the research as a whole: Peripheral blood was collected at initial diagnosis, prior to any treatment. To explore V-J signatures distinguishing ophthalmopathy from hyperthyroidism, a discovery set of about a hundred patients (roughly 45 ophthalmopathy, some 55 stable hyperthyroidism) was enrolled. In total, around 130 blood samples were TCR-sequenced: fewer than 50 ophthalmopathy, around 75 hyperthyroidism and some 17 hyperthyroidism-to-ophthalmopathy patients. In over five hyperthyroidism patients, the T-cell repertoires found in thyroid tissue were compared with those found in blood. The independent validation cohort included some 19 hyperthyroidism patients plus 17 patients who later progressed from hyperthyroidism to ophthalmopathy. To tell Graves' ophthalmopathy apart from Graves' hyperthyroidism, and to predict which patients would progress to ophthalmopathy, the study relied on TCR beta repertoire signatures. After sampling, hyperthyroidism patients received methimazole starting at 30 mg daily, and ophthalmopathy patients received high-dose intravenous methylprednisolone. General conclusions and limits of the study: In validation, the model predicted ophthalmopathy progression with about 71% sensitivity and less than 80% specificity; fewer than 15 predicted patients were CT-confirmed with GO in a median of about 7.1 months. Sample size was not predetermined statistically, and investigators were not blinded to group allocation. Most of the expanded thyroid clonotypes with a frequency above 0.001 were also detected in blood, and it was suggested that the thyroid immune response may be reflected by blood repertoires. The 13-signature model separated ophthalmopathy from stable hyperthyroidism with 85% to 90% sensitivity and approximately 81% specificity in cross-validation, and 80%/75% in the test set.

The ophthalmopathy patients had moderately to severely active disease, with a Clinical Activity Score of 3 or higher, a NOSPECS grade of 4 or higher, and a disease duration of less than 3 months. Patients with other autoimmune diseases, uncontrolled infections, pregnancy or lactation were excluded from the study. Diagnosis relied on clinical symptoms, serum thyroxine, TRAb, thyroid ultrasound and orbital computed tomography. PBMCs were isolated from 8 to 10 ml of fresh peripheral blood by Ficoll-Paque density gradient centrifugation. Trizol reagent was used to extract the total RNA, and its quality was then checked on an Agilent 2100 Bioanalyzer. The cysteine opens and the phenylalanine closes a CDR3 of 15 amino acids. Just CDR3 DNA is preserved here, 45 bases in frame from base 1. In the germline V gene (reference sequence), CDR1 corresponds to SEHNR and CDR2 to FQNEAQ. V is pared back by 1 base and J by 1 base, with 10 bases lying between the germline termini.

For repertoire sequencing, TCR beta CDR3 regions were amplified from RNA transcripts. A first-round RT-PCR used HTBI primers with the Qiagen OneStep RT-PCR kit, followed by a second-round multiplex PCR, size selection and purification. Sequencing of the libraries was carried out on an Illumina HiSeq2000 in paired-end mode with 100 bp reads. The paper's data handling went like this. SOAPnuke was used to process the reads, throwing out any read that had adapters, had uncalled bases, had a mean Phred below 15, or lacked an exact constant-primer or identifier match. High-quality paired reads were merged with COPE v1.2.5. Clonotypes were defined as unique nucleotide sequences and were aligned to IMGT TRB V, D and J references using MiTCR v1.1. Analysis was restricted to V-J combinations with a frequency above 0.0001, which covered roughly 99% of repertoires. For each V-J combination, a TCR clonal expansion and chaos score was defined as F50 clonal expansion divided by the chaos observed in the TCRdist matrix. Features were reduced by Welch's t-statistics and random forest to some 13 V-J combinations, which fed a naive Bayes classifier. The similarity between thyroid and blood repertoires was quantified using the Morisita-Horn index. TCRdb handled the public reads itself, with Q25 trimming in fastp and clone calling in MiXCR, and kept productive beta chains. Every entry covers one CDR3 protein and lists the most common genes and DNA from its rows. The V and J calls here are based on TCRdb, not the publication. Present in this sample are approximately 700,000 distinct CDR3 sequences, 35% to 50% of which were seen just once. In total, the top ten clones hold around 40% of the sample.

The sequenced sample was peripheral blood. Recombination joined TRBV7-9 with TRBJ1-2, with TRBD1 perhaps the D gene, on 6 matching bases. The receptor comes from an adult man with Graves' ophthalmopathy. The DNA sequence follows: TGTGCCAGCAGCTTAGAACAGGGTATTAACTATGGCTACACCTTC. Translated, it gives CASSLEQGINYGYTF.